This T cell receptor beta chain was found in a study of shared clonotypes between healthy human individuals. Donation came from healthy HIV-negative adults that had no recent acute infections or vaccinations. The germline V gene has CDR1 MDHEN and CDR2 SYDVKM. This CDR3 comprises 15 residues. V gave up 8 bases and J gave up 3 bases; unmatched junction bases: 9. Sorted-subset replicate PCR reactions contained 200 to 250 ng DNA, corresponding to about 30,000 T cell genomes. Per the study methods: Filtering differed, since immunoSEQ gave only junction sequences and no quality scores. Sequenced by immunoSEQ multiplex PCR; TCRdb stores in-frame clones only, minus some. V and J calls and clone size are those listed in that table; D and trimming were worked out from the DNA. The repertoire holds 150,000 to 200,000 clones, with 80% to 95% as singletons.

Sequencing was performed on naive CD4+ T cells sorted from blood. The subset here: CD45RA+ positively selected. The clonotype originates from a woman aged 25-40 years in good health. The J gene is TRBJ2-7, the V gene TRBV28; 11 nucleotides align to TRBD1. This CDR3 reads CASVSSGTGGYEQYF. The CDR3 bases are TGTGCCAGCGTCTCCTCCGGGACAGGGGGCTACGAGCAGTACTTC.